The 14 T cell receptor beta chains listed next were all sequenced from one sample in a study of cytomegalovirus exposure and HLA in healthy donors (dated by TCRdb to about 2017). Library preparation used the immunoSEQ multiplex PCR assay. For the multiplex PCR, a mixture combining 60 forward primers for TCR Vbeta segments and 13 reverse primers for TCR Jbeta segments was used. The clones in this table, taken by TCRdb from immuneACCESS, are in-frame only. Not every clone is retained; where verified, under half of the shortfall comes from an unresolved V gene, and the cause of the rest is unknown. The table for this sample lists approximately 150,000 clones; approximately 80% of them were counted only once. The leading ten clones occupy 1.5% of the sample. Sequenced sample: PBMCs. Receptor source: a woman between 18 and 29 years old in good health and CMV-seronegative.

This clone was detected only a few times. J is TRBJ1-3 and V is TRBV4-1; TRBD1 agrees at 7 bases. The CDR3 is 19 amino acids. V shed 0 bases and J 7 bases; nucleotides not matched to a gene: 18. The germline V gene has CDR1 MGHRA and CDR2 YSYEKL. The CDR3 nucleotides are TGCGCCAGCAGCCAAGATGCCCCGGGGGAAACAGGGGTGGATAACACCATATATTTT. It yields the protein CASSQDAPGETGVDNTIYF.

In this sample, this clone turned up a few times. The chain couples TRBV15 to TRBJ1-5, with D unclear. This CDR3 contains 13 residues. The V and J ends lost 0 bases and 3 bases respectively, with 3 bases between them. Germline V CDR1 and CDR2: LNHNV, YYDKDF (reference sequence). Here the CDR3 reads CATSRELNQPQHF. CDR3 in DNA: TGTGCCACCAGCAGAGAACTCAATCAGCCCCAGCATTTT.

The CDR3 is CASSPIDRGSSYEQYF. Written as DNA, the CDR3 is TGTGCCAGCTCACCAATAGACAGGGGCAGCTCCTACGAGCAGTACTTC. V usage is TRBV18 and J usage is TRBJ2-7, with TRBD1 matching over 8 bases. V shed 2 bases, J shed 0 bases, and the junction held 6 bases outside the gene matches. Germline loops: CDR1 KGHSH, CDR2 LQKENI. CDR3 size: 16 residues.

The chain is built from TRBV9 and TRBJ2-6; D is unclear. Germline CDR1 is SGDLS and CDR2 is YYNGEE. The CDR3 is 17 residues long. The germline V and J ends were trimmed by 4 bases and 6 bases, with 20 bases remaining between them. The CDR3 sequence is CASSKSGPQLPANVLTF. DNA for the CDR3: TGTGCCAGCAGCAAATCAGGCCCTCAGCTGCCGGCCAACGTCCTGACTTTC.

The CDR3: CASSLAGDRGDEQYF. Written as DNA, the CDR3 is TGTGCCAGCAGCTTAGCGGGGGACAGGGGCGACGAGCAGTACTTC. The chain recombines TRBV7-8 with TRBJ2-7, with TRBD1 identical over 10 bases. Per germline, CDR1 SGHVS and CDR2 FQNEAQ. The CDR3 loop spans 15 amino acids. With 0 bases clipped from V and 5 bases from J, the junction kept 4 bases outside the gene matches.

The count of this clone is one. CDR3 nucleotides: TGCGCCAGCAGCATGACCCTGGGGTCACGGGGCTACGAGCAGTACTTC. Its translation is CASSMTLGSRGYEQYF. The rearrangement joins TRBV4-1 to TRBJ2-7; D perhaps matches TRBD2 (5 bases). V was shortened by 5 bases and J by 3 bases, with 20 bases between the two germline ends. From germline, CDR1 is MGHRA and CDR2 YSYEKL. The CDR3 is 16 amino acids.

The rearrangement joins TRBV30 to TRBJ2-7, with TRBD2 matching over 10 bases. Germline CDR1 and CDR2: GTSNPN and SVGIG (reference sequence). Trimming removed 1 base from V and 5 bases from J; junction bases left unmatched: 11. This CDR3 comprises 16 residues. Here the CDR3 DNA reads TGTGCCTGGAGTGCCCTAGCGGGAGTAAAGACCCACGAGCAGTACTTC. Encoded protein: CAWSALAGVKTHEQYF.

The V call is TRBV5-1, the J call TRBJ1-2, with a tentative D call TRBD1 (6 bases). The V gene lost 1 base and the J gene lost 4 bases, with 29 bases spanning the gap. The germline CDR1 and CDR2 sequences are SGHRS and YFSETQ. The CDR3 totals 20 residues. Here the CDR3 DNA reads TGCGCCAGCAGCTTGAGTCGGGCTATCACCCTACAGGGTTGGGGCTATGGCTACACCTTC. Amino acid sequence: CASSLSRAITLQGWGYGYTF.

The CDR3 protein is CAWSRLAEQYF. The CDR3 bases are TGTGCCTGGAGTCGACTAGCGGAGCAGTACTTC. This sequence joins TRBV30 and TRBJ2-7; 8 nucleotides align to TRBD2. CDR1 is GTSNPN and CDR2 is SVGIG in the germline V gene (reference sequence). Losses at the gene ends were 2 bases for V and 7 bases for J; bases not matched to a gene: 1. The CDR3 totals 11 residues.

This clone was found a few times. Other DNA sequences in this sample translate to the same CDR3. CDR3 sequence reads: CASSIQGGGYTF. The CDR3 DNA sequence: TGTGCCAGTAGTATTCAGGGTGGTGGCTACACCTTC. J is TRBJ1-2 and V is TRBV19, with D possibly being TRBD1 (5 bases). V gave up 3 bases and J gave up 7 bases, with 9 bases separating them. Germline V gene data show CDR1 as LNHDA and CDR2 as SQIVND (reference sequence). There are 12 residues in the CDR3. Using reference TRBV19 and TRBJ1-2 for the parts outside the CDR3, the full variable domain is DGGITQSPKYLFRKEGQNVTLSCEQNLNHDAMYWYRQDPGQGLRLIYYSQIVNDFQKGDIAEGYSVSREKKESFPLTVTSAQKNPTAFYLCASSIQGGGYTFGSGTRLTVV.

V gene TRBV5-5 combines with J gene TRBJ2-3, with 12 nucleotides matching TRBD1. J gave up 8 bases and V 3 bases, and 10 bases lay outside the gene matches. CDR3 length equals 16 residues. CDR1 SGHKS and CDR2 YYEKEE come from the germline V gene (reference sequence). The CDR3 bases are TGTGCCAGCAGCTCCGGCCGGGACAGGGGGCCCGGTACGCAGTATTTT. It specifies CASSSGRDRGPGTQYF.

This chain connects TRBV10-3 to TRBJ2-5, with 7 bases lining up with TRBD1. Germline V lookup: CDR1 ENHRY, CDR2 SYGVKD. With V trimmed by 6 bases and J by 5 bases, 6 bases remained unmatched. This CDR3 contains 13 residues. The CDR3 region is CAIRPPGGETQYF. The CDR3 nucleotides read TGTGCCATCAGACCCCCAGGGGGTGAGACCCAGTACTTC.

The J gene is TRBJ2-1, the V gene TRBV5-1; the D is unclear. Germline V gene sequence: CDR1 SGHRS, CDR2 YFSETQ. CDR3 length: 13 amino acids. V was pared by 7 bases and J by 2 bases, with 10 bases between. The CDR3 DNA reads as TGCGCCAGCTCAACGAGTCCCTACAATGAGCAGTTCTTC. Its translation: CASSTSPYNEQFF.

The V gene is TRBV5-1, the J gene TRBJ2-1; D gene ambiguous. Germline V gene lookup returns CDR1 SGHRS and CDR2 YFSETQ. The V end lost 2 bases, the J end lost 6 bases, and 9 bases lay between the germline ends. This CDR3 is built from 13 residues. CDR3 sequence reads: CASSLLQINEQFF. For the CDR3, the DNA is TGCGCCAGCAGCTTATTACAGATCAATGAGCAGTTCTTC.